Described below is a single T cell receptor beta chain sequence and its context. Antigen: not known. The sample belongs to a study of neurological immune-mediated disorders. Study observations and caveats: CDR3 amino acid sequences found in expanded clones were never shared across subjects, suggesting private repertoires in all groups.

As for the cDNA, it was generated by 5'RACE with 10-nucleotide random UMIs. The yield of each sequencing run was over 160 million TCR-beta sequences from 15-18 subjects. Using its own MiXCR run on the 5' RACE reads, TCRdb lists one record per CDR3 protein. The data show 50,000 to 60,000 distinct CDR3 sequences, roughly 17% seen once. The CDR3 has 17 residues. Germline values: CDR1 SEHNR, CDR2 FQNEAQ (reference sequence). The study built unsorted libraries from 2 million PBMCs kept at -80 C. The TCR comes from a man in his sixties in good health. J is TRBJ2-7 and V is TRBV7-9, with TRBD2 identical over 8 bases. Source material: PBMCs. CDR3 nucleotide sequence: TGTGCTGGCAGCTCAGATAACAGCGGGAGATCCTTCTACGAGCAGTACTTC. Its protein is CAGSSDNSGRSFYEQYF.